This T cell receptor (beta chain) was obtained from a study of blood T cell repertoires in COVID-19. Study-level background: Sites in the United States, Italy and Spain provided acute and convalescent COVID-19 samples.

Trimming left V 0 bases short and J 6 bases short, with 7 bases between. The V gene's germline CDR1 is SGHDT and CDR2 YYEEEE. The CDR3 runs 13 residues. Here immunoSEQ multiplex PCR was the method, and the copy in TCRdb shows in-frame clones only, minus some. The top ten clones hold 3.6% of a sample with 200,000 to 250,000 clones, roughly 85% of them seen once. The sequence was collected from an elderly woman with acute or convalescent COVID-19. The specimen sequenced was peripheral blood. This rearrangement joins TRBV5-6 to TRBJ1-5; no clear D gene. CDR3 protein: CASSLAPGQPQHF. The CDR3 DNA is TGTGCCAGCAGCTTGGCCCCGGGTCAGCCCCAGCATTTT.